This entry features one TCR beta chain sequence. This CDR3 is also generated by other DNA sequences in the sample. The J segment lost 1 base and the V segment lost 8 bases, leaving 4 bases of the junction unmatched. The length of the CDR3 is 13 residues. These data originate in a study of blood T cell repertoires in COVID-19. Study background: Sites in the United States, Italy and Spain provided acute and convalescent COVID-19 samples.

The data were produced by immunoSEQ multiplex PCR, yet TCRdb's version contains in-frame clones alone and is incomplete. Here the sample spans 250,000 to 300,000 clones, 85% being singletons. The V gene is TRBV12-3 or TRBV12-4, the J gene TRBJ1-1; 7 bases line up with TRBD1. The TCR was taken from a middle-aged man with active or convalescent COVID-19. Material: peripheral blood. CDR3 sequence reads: CASRRQGNTEAFF. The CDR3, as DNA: TGTGCCAGCCGGAGACAGGGGAACACTGAAGCTTTCTTT.